These T cell receptor beta chains were read from a single sample in a study of blood T cell repertoires in COVID-19. The method was immunoSEQ multiplex PCR; TCRdb's version includes in-frame clones alone and lacks a portion of them. The table shows 250,000 to 350,000 clones, with 88% occurring only once. Sequencing was carried out using peripheral blood. The receptors were sampled from a woman aged 45 to 65 with active or convalescent COVID-19. CDR3s include the opening cysteine and the closing phenylalanine or tryptophan. The order of the fields is J gene, D gene, V gene, clone size, CDR3 protein, CDR3 DNA. The D gene is left open where the match is weak. Not every row has a clone size; where given, it reads once, few, many or a size class.

J gene: TRBJ1-2
D gene: TRBD1
V gene: TRBV28
clone size: few
CDR3 protein: CASSLGQHDGYTF
CDR3 DNA: TGTGCCAGCAGTTTGGGACAGCACGATGGCTACACCTTC

J gene: TRBJ2-7
D gene: NA
V gene: TRBV6-2/TRBV6-3
clone size: NA
CDR3 protein: CASSPAAGSSYEQYF
CDR3 DNA: TGTGCCAGCAGTCCCGCCGCGGGGAGCTCCTACGAGCAGTACTTC

J gene: TRBJ2-2
D gene: NA
V gene: TRBV5-4
clone size: NA
CDR3 protein: CASSLRAGDTGELFF
CDR3 DNA: TGTGCCAGCAGCTTGAGGGCAGGGGACACCGGGGAGCTGTTTTTT

J gene: TRBJ2-1
D gene: TRBD2
V gene: TRBV3-1/TRBV3-2
clone size: NA
CDR3 protein: CASSPGGYNEQFF
CDR3 DNA: TGTGCCAGCAGCCCGGGGGGGTACAATGAGCAGTTCTTC

J gene: TRBJ2-5
D gene: TRBD1
V gene: TRBV11-2
clone size: NA
CDR3 protein: CASSQGQGIKTQYF
CDR3 DNA: TGTGCCAGCAGCCAGGGACAGGGGATAAAGACCCAGTACTTC

J gene: TRBJ1-2
D gene: TRBD1
V gene: TRBV4-3
clone size: NA
CDR3 protein: CASSPGTVPYGYTF
CDR3 DNA: TGCGCCAGCAGCCCCGGGACAGTCCCTTATGGCTACACCTTC

J gene: TRBJ1-1
D gene: NA
V gene: TRBV3-1/TRBV3-2
clone size: NA
CDR3 protein: CASSPDRYPKTEAFF
CDR3 DNA: TGTGCCAGCAGCCCCGACAGGTATCCCAAGACTGAAGCTTTCTTT

J gene: TRBJ2-3
D gene: NA
V gene: TRBV27
clone size: NA
CDR3 protein: CASSSSNRADTQYF
CDR3 DNA: TGTGCCAGCAGTTCCTCCAACAGGGCAGATACGCAGTATTTT

J gene: TRBJ2-1
D gene: TRBD2
V gene: TRBV2
clone size: NA
CDR3 protein: CASSLRTSGRANLPSSYNEQFF
CDR3 DNA: TGTGCCAGCAGTCTGAGGACTAGCGGGAGGGCTAACCTCCCAAGCTCCTACAATGAGCAGTTCTTC

J gene: TRBJ2-1
D gene: TRBD2
V gene: TRBV29-1
clone size: NA
CDR3 protein: CSVASGGAYNEQFF
CDR3 DNA: TGCAGCGTGGCGAGCGGGGGGGCCTACAATGAGCAGTTCTTC

J gene: TRBJ1-1
D gene: NA
V gene: TRBV19
clone size: NA
CDR3 protein: CASSSGITEAFF
CDR3 DNA: TGTGCCAGTAGTAGCGGGATTACTGAAGCTTTCTTT

J gene: TRBJ1-4
D gene: TRBD1
V gene: TRBV7-8
clone size: NA
CDR3 protein: CASSGTPGQGVEKLFF
CDR3 DNA: TGTGCCAGCAGCGGGACCCCGGGACAGGGGGTTGAAAAACTGTTTTTT

J gene: TRBJ2-1
D gene: TRBD2
V gene: TRBV28
clone size: NA
CDR3 protein: CASSLSASGTHNEQFF
CDR3 DNA: TGTGCCAGCAGTTTAAGTGCTAGCGGGACCCACAATGAGCAGTTCTTC

J gene: TRBJ2-6
D gene: NA
V gene: TRBV29-1
clone size: few
CDR3 protein: CSVAEERILSGANVLTF
CDR3 DNA: TGCAGCGTTGCTGAGGAGCGGATTCTCTCTGGGGCCAACGTCCTGACTTTC

J gene: TRBJ2-1
D gene: TRBD2
V gene: TRBV7-2
clone size: NA
CDR3 protein: CASSLFLSGSNPRGGGQFF
CDR3 DNA: TGTGCCAGCAGCTTATTCCTTAGCGGGAGTAACCCCAGGGGGGGTGGGCAGTTCTTC

J gene: TRBJ2-1
D gene: NA
V gene: TRBV29-1
clone size: NA
CDR3 protein: CSVAQGDEQFF
CDR3 DNA: TGCAGCGTTGCTCAGGGTGATGAGCAGTTCTTC

J gene: TRBJ2-7
D gene: NA
V gene: TRBV29-1
clone size: NA
CDR3 protein: CSVARGGYEQYF
CDR3 DNA: TGCAGCGTTGCAAGAGGCGGATACGAGCAGTACTTC

J gene: TRBJ2-2
D gene: TRBD2
V gene: TRBV5-8
clone size: NA
CDR3 protein: CASNERGGLLRDTGELFF
CDR3 DNA: TGTGCCAGCAACGAGCGGGGAGGCCTTCTTCGTGACACCGGGGAGCTGTTTTTT

J gene: TRBJ2-2
D gene: NA
V gene: TRBV30
clone size: NA
CDR3 protein: CAWARGGNTGELFF
CDR3 DNA: TGTGCCTGGGCGCGGGGCGGCAACACCGGGGAGCTGTTTTTT

J gene: TRBJ1-6
D gene: NA
V gene: TRBV30
clone size: NA
CDR3 protein: CAWSVRSGSSYNSPLHF
CDR3 DNA: TGTGCCTGGAGTGTACGGTCTGGGAGCTCCTATAATTCACCCCTCCACTTT

J gene: TRBJ1-3
D gene: NA
V gene: TRBV30
clone size: few
CDR3 protein: CAWSTGASGNTIYF
CDR3 DNA: TGTGCCTGGAGCACAGGCGCCTCTGGAAACACCATATATTTT

J gene: TRBJ2-1
D gene: NA
V gene: TRBV30
clone size: NA
CDR3 protein: CAWSPDSYNEQFF
CDR3 DNA: TGTGCCTGGTCCCCCGACAGTTACAATGAGCAGTTCTTC

J gene: TRBJ1-2
D gene: NA
V gene: TRBV7-2
clone size: few
CDR3 protein: CASSAAGLFYGYTF
CDR3 DNA: TGTGCCAGCAGCGCAGCGGGGTTATTCTATGGCTACACCTTC

J gene: TRBJ2-3
D gene: NA
V gene: TRBV28
clone size: NA
CDR3 protein: CASSLQGTSTDTQYF
CDR3 DNA: TGTGCCAGCAGTTTGCAGGGTACGAGCACAGATACGCAGTATTTT

J gene: TRBJ1-3
D gene: NA
V gene: TRBV9
clone size: NA
CDR3 protein: CASSPASGFSGNTIYF
CDR3 DNA: TGTGCCAGCAGCCCGGCATCAGGGTTCTCTGGAAACACCATATATTTT

J gene: TRBJ2-7
D gene: TRBD2
V gene: TRBV20-1
clone size: NA
CDR3 protein: CSASRRGARSSYEQYF
CDR3 DNA: TGCAGTGCTAGTAGGCGGGGGGCCCGGAGCTCCTACGAGCAGTACTTC

J gene: TRBJ1-2
D gene: NA
V gene: TRBV7-9
clone size: NA
CDR3 protein: CASRTTPGESGYTF
CDR3 DNA: TGTGCCAGCAGGACAACCCCCGGGGAGTCTGGCTACACCTTC

J gene: TRBJ1-4
D gene: NA
V gene: TRBV6-1
clone size: NA
CDR3 protein: CASSQGYPNEKLFF
CDR3 DNA: TGTGCCAGCAGCCAGGGGTATCCGAATGAAAAACTGTTTTTT

J gene: TRBJ2-1
D gene: TRBD2
V gene: TRBV11-2
clone size: NA
CDR3 protein: CASSLASSYNEQFF
CDR3 DNA: TGTGCCAGCTCACTAGCGAGCTCCTACAATGAGCAGTTCTTC

J gene: TRBJ2-7
D gene: NA
V gene: TRBV3-1/TRBV3-2
clone size: NA
CDR3 protein: CASSQRAGGEQYF
CDR3 DNA: TGTGCCAGCAGCCAAAGGGCCGGGGGCGAGCAGTACTTC

J gene: TRBJ1-6
D gene: TRBD1
V gene: TRBV29-1
clone size: NA
CDR3 protein: CSVKEDRAYNSPLHF
CDR3 DNA: TGCAGCGTTAAGGAGGACAGGGCGTATAATTCACCCCTCCACTTT

J gene: TRBJ1-2
D gene: NA
V gene: TRBV6-5
clone size: once
CDR3 protein: CASSSDGGYGYTF
CDR3 DNA: TGTGCCAGCAGCTCCGACGGGGGTTATGGCTACACCTTC